This T cell receptor (beta chain) is from a study of shared clonotypes between healthy human individuals. Turning to the study itself: Each donor's CD4 naive and CD4 memory cells filled three plates apiece, CD8 naive two, and CD8 memory one. Overall study findings and caveats: Rarefaction gave evidence that sorted-subset sequencing remained incomplete despite large depth. The diversity represented, both genetic and in exposure history, was limited by few donors.

Trimming cost V 4 bases and J 4 bases, with 20 bases left between them. This CDR3 region has 16 residues. Per the germline V gene, CDR1 is SGHDT and CDR2 is YYEEEE. As regards this clone: Its target is not known.

CD45RO-negative cells were positively selected for CCR7, leaving out terminally differentiated effector memory CD45RA+ cells. Original methodology: From ImmunoSEQ came sequences covering only the junction and carrying no quality scores, so filtering differed. Profiling relied on immunoSEQ multiplex PCR, and the TCRdb table lists in-frame clones only, not all of them. V, J and clone size derive from that table, while D and trimming were established from the DNA sequence. This sample has some 1,900,000 clones, with less than 95% found just once. The chain links TRBV5-6 to TRBJ2-5; D is unclear. The sequenced material came from naive CD8+ T cells sorted from blood. This clonotype originated in a man younger than 35 in good health. For the CDR3, the DNA is TGTGCCAGCAGCGGCCCCGAGGCCACAGATACAGAGACCCAGTACTTC. Translating it yields CASSGPEATDTETQYF.